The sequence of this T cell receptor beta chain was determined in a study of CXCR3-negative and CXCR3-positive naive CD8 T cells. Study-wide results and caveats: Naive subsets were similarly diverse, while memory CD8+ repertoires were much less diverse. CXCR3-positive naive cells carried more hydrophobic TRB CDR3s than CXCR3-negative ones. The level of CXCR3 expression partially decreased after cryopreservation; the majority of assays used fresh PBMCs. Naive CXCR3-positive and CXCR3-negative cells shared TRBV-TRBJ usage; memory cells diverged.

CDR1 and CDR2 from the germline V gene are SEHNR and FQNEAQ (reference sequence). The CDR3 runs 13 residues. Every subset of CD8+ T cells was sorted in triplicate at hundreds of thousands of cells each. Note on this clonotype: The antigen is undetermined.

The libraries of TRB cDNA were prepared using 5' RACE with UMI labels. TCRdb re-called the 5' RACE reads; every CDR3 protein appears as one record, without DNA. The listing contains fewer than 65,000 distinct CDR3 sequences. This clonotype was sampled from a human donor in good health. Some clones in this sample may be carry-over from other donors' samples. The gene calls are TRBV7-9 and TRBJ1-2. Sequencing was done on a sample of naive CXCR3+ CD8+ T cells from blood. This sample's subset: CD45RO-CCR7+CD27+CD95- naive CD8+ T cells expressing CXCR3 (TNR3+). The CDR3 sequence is CASSDQANYGYTF.